These 14 T cell receptor beta chains were all obtained from the same sample, sequenced in a study of human T cells and chemical hapten exposure. TCRdb called the RACE reads again in MiXCR, with one record for every CDR3 protein. The profile shows 250,000 or so distinct CDR3 sequences, over 8% of them singletons. Time point described: pre-sensitization, week 0. Treatment given: therapeutic diphenylcyclopropenone sensitization with weekly scalp DPC. The material sequenced was whole blood, taken in connection with sensitization to the hapten diphenylcyclopropenone (DPC). All receptors derive from a woman aged 35 to 49 with alopecia areata. Some clones in this sample may be carry-over from other donors' samples.

The table lists this clonotype with a few counts. The genes are TRBV20-1 and TRBJ2-3, with TRBD1 as a possible D gene (6 bases). The CDR3 extends over 12 amino acids. Trimming removed 3 bases at V and 6 bases at J, with 10 bases between. CDR1 and CDR2 from the germline V gene are DFQATT and SNEGSKA (reference sequence). DNA for the CDR3: TGCAGTGCTAGTTTGGGGGCGGATACGCAGTATTTT. As protein: CSASLGADTQYF.

This clonotype was observed at least ten times. The junction shows a germline mismatch at one end, possibly a read error. This rearrangement joins TRBV7-6 to TRBJ2-5, with 8 bases lining up with TRBD2. Germline CDR1 reads SGHVS; CDR2 reads FNYEAQ. The CDR3 runs 16 residues. The CDR3 loop is CASSLAGHGWQETQYF. DNA of the CDR3: TGTGCCAGCAGCCTAGCGGGCCACGGCTGGCAAGAGACCCAGTACTTC. The full variable domain, its missing parts supplied by reference TRBV7-6 and TRBJ2-5, is GAGVSQSPRYKVTKRGQDVALRCDPISGHVSLYWYRQALGQGPEFLTYFNYEAQQDKSGLPNDRFSAERPEGSISTLTIQRTEQRDSAMYRCASSLAGHGWQETQYFGPGTRLLVL.

The chain employs TRBV2 and TRBJ2-5; D might be TRBD1 (5 bases). Trimming removed 8 bases at V and 1 base at J, with 17 bases between. CDR1 is SNHLY and CDR2 is FYNNEI in the germline V gene. The CDR3 consists of 15 residues. This CDR3 is CASVRGGVTQETQYF. The CDR3 region has the DNA TGTGCCAGCGTAAGGGGTGGGGTTACCCAAGAGACCCAGTACTTC.

This clonotype was seen repeatedly, ten times or more. The chain recombines TRBV27 with TRBJ2-7; TRBD1 agrees at 11 bases. V shed 6 bases, J shed 4 bases, and the junction held 8 bases outside the gene matches. CDR1 is MNHEY and CDR2 is SMNVEV in the germline V gene (reference sequence). The CDR3 contains 15 residues. CDR3 nucleotides: TGTGCCAGCAGGCTTGCGTGGGACAGGGGGTACGAGCAGTACTTC. Translating it yields CASRLAWDRGYEQYF.

V gene TRBV27 combines with J gene TRBJ2-5; the D is unclear. CDR1 MNHEY and CDR2 SMNVEV come from the germline V gene (reference sequence). The germline V and J ends were trimmed by 0 bases and 6 bases, with 8 bases remaining between them. The CDR3 covers 13 residues. CDR3 nucleotides: TGTGCCAGCAGTTTATCGGGCGGAAAGACCCAGTACTTC. It codes for CASSLSGGKTQYF.

There are a few counts of this clonotype. This chain links TRBV5-1 with TRBJ2-1, with 12 bases matching TRBD2. V was clipped by 4 bases and J by 1 base; unmatched bases: 12. CDR3 length: 19 amino acids. From germline, CDR1 is SGHRS and CDR2 YFSETQ. CDR3: CASSPQTALAGGSYNEQFF. For the CDR3, the DNA is TGCGCCAGCAGCCCTCAGACAGCCCTAGCGGGGGGGTCCTACAATGAGCAGTTCTTC. The whole variable domain, filled in from reference TRBV5-1 and TRBJ2-1, reads KAGVTQTPRYLIKTRGQQVTLSCSPISGHRSVSWYQQTPGQGLQFLFEYFSETQRNKGNFPGRFSGRQFSNSRSEMNVSTLELGDSALYLCASSPQTALAGGSYNEQFFGPGTRLTVL.

A single count supports this clonotype. At one boundary the junction diverges from the germline segment, which might be a read error. This sequence joins TRBV6-2 or TRBV6-3 and TRBJ2-7; a weak D match, TRBD2 (6 bases). The CDR3 sequence is 14 residues long. Germline CDR1 MNHEY, CDR2 SVGEGT. CDR3 DNA sequence: TGTGCCAGCAACAACCACGGGGAGGCCAACGAGCAGTCTTTC. Its translation: CASNNHGEANEQSF.

Only a few counts were recorded for this clonotype. The rearrangement links TRBV10-3 to TRBJ2-1, with D tentatively TRBD2 (5 bases). This CDR3 spans 15 amino acids. Germline assignment: CDR1 ENHRY and CDR2 SYGVKD. V was shortened by 2 bases and J by 2 bases, with 10 bases between the two germline ends. The CDR3 nucleotides read TGTGCCATCAGTGAGGAGGAGACTACCTACAATGAGCAGTTCTTC. This translates into CAISEEETTYNEQFF.

This clonotype occurred a few times. The J gene is TRBJ2-3, the V gene TRBV27; 9 nucleotides match TRBD2. The length of the CDR3 is 15 residues. Germline V gives CDR1 MNHEY, CDR2 SMNVEV (reference sequence). V dropped 6 bases and J dropped 5; count of bases not matched to a gene: 9. CDR3 in amino acids: CASRRGGLARDTQYF. The CDR3 DNA reads TGTGCCAGCAGACGTGGGGGACTAGCTAGAGATACGCAGTATTTT.

This clonotype appeared many times. This rearrangement joins TRBV29-1 to TRBJ1-1, with D possibly matching TRBD1 (5 bases). This CDR3 is 13 amino acids long. Per germline, CDR1 SQVTM and CDR2 ANQGSEA. Trimming stripped 3 bases from V and 4 bases from J, with 12 bases between. The CDR3 DNA reads as TGCAGCGTTGATCCGGGGGTGGGCACTGAAGCTTTCTTT. Translated, it gives CSVDPGVGTEAFF.

A few counts support this clonotype. This rearrangement joins TRBV28 to TRBJ2-5; possible D gene TRBD1, 5 bases. This CDR3 region has 13 residues. The V end lost 5 bases, the J end lost 7 bases, and 14 bases lay between the germline ends. Per the germline V gene, CDR1 is MDHEN and CDR2 is SYDVKM. CDR3: CASSLQAPRTQYF. The CDR3 DNA sequence: TGTGCCAGCAGTCTACAGGCCCCGCGGACCCAGTACTTC.

The chain carries TRBV5-1 and TRBJ2-5; D is perhaps TRBD2 (5 bases). Trimming stripped 5 bases from V and 2 bases from J, with 13 bases between. The CDR3 loop spans 14 amino acids. Germline V gives CDR1 SGHRS, CDR2 YFSETQ. The DNA for the CDR3 is TGCGCCAGCAGACCGAGGGCAGTACAAGAGACCCAGTACTTC. Translating it yields CASRPRAVQETQYF.

This clonotype was counted a single time. The chain recombines TRBV11-2 with TRBJ1-6; D may be TRBD1 (5 bases). Trimming stripped 3 bases from V and 7 bases from J, with 13 bases between. This CDR3 is 15 amino acids long. Germline CDR1 and CDR2: SGHAT and FQNNGV. Here the CDR3 DNA reads TGTGCCAGCAGCTTGATTCCGGGGGGAAATTCACCCCTCCACTTT. It translates to CASSLIPGGNSPLHF.

This clonotype was detected a few times. This sequence joins TRBV7-2 and TRBJ1-3, with D unresolved. Trimming left V 4 bases short and J 0 bases short, with 7 bases between. CDR1 and CDR2 (germline): SGHTA, FQGNSA. The CDR3 loop spans 14 amino acids. The CDR3 reads CASSSSRSGNTIYF. The CDR3, as DNA: TGTGCCAGCAGCTCCAGCCGCTCTGGAAACACCATATATTTT.